This T cell receptor beta chain was identified in a study of T cells in localized non-small cell lung cancer. Generated by immunoSEQ multiplex PCR, the TCRdb table keeps only in-frame clones and is missing some. The data show about 74,000 clones, approximately 84% seen once. V was pared by 1 base and J by 4 bases, with 5 bases of the junction left unmatched. The CDR3 runs to 15 residues. Germline V gene lookup returns CDR1 SNHLY and CDR2 FYNNEI. The origin of this receptor is a female donor of 60 years or more with stage I lung adenocarcinoma. This sample comprised peripheral blood, obtained before any cancer treatment. The chain carries TRBV2 and TRBJ1-2, with 8 positions matching TRBD1. CDR3 in amino acids: CASSEDAGGGYGYTF. DNA of the CDR3: TGTGCCAGCAGTGAAGATGCAGGGGGCGGCTATGGCTACACCTTC.